These 8 T cell receptor beta chains came from one sample sequenced in a study of blood T cell repertoires in COVID-19. Clones were read by immunoSEQ multiplex PCR, and TCRdb kept only the in-frame ones, dropping some. The sample contains some 100,000 clones, more than 65% of which appear only once. The sequenced sample was peripheral blood. These receptors were taken from a human donor in a cohort sampled during active COVID-19.

The chain has TRBV11-2 and TRBJ2-7, with 7 bases aligning to TRBD2. This CDR3 has 15 residues. Looked up from germline, CDR1 is SGHAT and CDR2 is FQNNGV. V was clipped by 3 bases and J by 2 bases; unmatched bases: 7. CDR3 in amino acids: CASSFMAGAPYEQYF. The CDR3 DNA reads as TGTGCCAGCAGCTTCATGGCGGGAGCTCCCTACGAGCAGTACTTC.

J is TRBJ1-1 and V is TRBV19; no reliable D call. This CDR3 comprises 14 residues. Trimming took 3 bases from V and 5 from J, leaving 13 bases between them. CDR1 is LNHDA and CDR2 is SQIVND in the germline V gene (reference sequence). As DNA, the CDR3 is TGTGCCAGTAGTATCCGGGGTCGGTGGACTGAAGCTTTCTTT. Its protein product is CASSIRGRWTEAFF.

The genes are TRBV5-4 and TRBJ2-7, with 10 bases lining up with TRBD2. V was clipped by 4 bases and J by 2 bases; unmatched bases: 9. This CDR3 contains 16 residues. Germline loops: CDR1 SGHNT, CDR2 YYREEE (reference sequence). The CDR3 DNA sequence: TGTGCCAGCAGCCCAGAAGGACTAGCGGCCCCCTACGAGCAGTACTTC. Translated: CASSPEGLAAPYEQYF.

This sequence joins TRBV2 and TRBJ2-2; D gene unclear. This CDR3 region has 13 residues. Germline assignment: CDR1 SNHLY and CDR2 FYNNEI. Between the trimmed V and J ends, which lost 5 bases and 6 bases, there was a span of 10 bases. The DNA for the CDR3 is TGTGCCAGCAGTACTCGACAACCCGGGGAGCTGTTTTTT. Translated, it gives CASSTRQPGELFF.

This chain uses TRBV18 with TRBJ2-5, with 8 bases identical to TRBD2. Germline loops: CDR1 KGHSH, CDR2 LQKENI. This CDR3 comprises 16 residues. Trimming took 4 bases from V and 1 from J; bases not matched to a gene: 8. The CDR3 sequence: CASSRSAGGSQETQYF. CDR3 sequence (DNA): TGTGCCAGCTCACGGAGCGCGGGAGGTTCCCAAGAGACCCAGTACTTC.

V gene TRBV18 combines with J gene TRBJ2-1; 12 bases agree with TRBD2. The J segment lost 9 bases and the V segment lost 2 bases, leaving 8 bases of the junction unmatched. Germline-derived CDR1 and CDR2 are KGHSH and LQKENI. The CDR3 spans 16 residues. DNA of the CDR3: TGTGCCAGCTCACCAGTCTCTAGCGGGGGGGCAGGTGAGCAGTTCTTC. The encoded protein is CASSPVSSGGAGEQFF.

The J gene is TRBJ2-3, the V gene TRBV6-6; a weak D match, TRBD2 (5 bases). Trimming took off 8 bases at V and 7 bases at J, with 10 bases between the two ends. From germline, CDR1 is MNHNY and CDR2 SVGAGI (reference sequence). This CDR3 is 11 amino acids long. The CDR3 DNA follows: TGTGCCAGCTCGTTCGGGAATACGCAGTATTTT. Residues: CASSFGNTQYF.

V gene TRBV10-3 combines with J gene TRBJ1-1; D possibly corresponds to TRBD1 (5 bases). Trimming took 6 bases from V and 0 from J, leaving 14 bases between them. CDR1 is ENHRY, CDR2 SYGVKD, per germline. The CDR3 sequence is 15 residues long. In DNA form, the CDR3 reads TGTGCCATCAGGGGAGGGGAGGGTATGAACACTGAAGCTTTCTTT. It yields the protein CAIRGGEGMNTEAFF.